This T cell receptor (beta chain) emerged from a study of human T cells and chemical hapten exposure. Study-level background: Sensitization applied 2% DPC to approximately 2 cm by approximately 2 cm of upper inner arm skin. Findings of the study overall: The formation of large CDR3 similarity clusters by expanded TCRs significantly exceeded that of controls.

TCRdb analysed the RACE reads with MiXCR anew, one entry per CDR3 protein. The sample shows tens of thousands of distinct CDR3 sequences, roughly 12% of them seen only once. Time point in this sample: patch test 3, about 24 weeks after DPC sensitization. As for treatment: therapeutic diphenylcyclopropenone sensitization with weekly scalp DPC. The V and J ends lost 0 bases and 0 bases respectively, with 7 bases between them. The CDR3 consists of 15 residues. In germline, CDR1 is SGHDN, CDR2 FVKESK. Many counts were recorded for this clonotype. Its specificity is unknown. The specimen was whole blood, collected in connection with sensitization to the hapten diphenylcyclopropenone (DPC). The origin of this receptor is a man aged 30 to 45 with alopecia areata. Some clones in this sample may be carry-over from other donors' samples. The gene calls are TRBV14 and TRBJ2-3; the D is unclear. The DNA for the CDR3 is TGTGCCAGCAGCCAAGAGGGAACTAGCACAGATACGCAGTATTTT. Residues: CASSQEGTSTDTQYF.